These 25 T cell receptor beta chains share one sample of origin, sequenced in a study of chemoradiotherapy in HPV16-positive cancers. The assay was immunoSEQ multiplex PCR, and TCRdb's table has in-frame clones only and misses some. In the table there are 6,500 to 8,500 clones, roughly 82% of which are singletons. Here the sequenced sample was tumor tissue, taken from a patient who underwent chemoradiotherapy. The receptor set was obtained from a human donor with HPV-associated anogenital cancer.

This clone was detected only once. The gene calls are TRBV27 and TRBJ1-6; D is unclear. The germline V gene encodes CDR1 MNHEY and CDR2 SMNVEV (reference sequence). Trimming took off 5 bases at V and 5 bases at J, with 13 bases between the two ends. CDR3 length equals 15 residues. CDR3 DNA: TGTGCCAGCAGTCCCCAAGCCCAGAATAATTCACCCCTCCACTTT. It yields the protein CASSPQAQNNSPLHF.

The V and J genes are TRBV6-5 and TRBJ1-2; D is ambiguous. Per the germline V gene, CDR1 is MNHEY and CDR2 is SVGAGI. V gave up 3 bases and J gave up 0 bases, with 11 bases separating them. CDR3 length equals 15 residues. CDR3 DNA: TGTGCCAGCAGTTATAAAGGTCCAGCTAACTATGGCTACACCTTC. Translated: CASSYKGPANYGYTF.

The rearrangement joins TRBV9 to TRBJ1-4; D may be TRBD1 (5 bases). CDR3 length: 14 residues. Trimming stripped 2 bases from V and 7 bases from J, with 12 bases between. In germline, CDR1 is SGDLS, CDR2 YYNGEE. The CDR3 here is CASSVGQNPEKLFF. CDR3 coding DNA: TGTGCCAGCAGCGTCGGACAAAATCCTGAAAAACTGTTTTTT. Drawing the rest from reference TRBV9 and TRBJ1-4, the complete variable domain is DSGVTQTPKHLITATGQRVTLRCSPRSGDLSVYWYQQSLDQGLQFLIQYYNGEERAKGNILERFSAQQFPDLHSELNLSSLELGDSALYFCASSVGQNPEKLFFGSGTQLSVL.

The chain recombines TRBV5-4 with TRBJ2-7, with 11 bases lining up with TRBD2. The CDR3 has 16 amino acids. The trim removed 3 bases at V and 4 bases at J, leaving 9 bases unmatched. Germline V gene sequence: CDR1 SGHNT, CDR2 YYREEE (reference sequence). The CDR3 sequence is CASSSRTSGGRYEQYF. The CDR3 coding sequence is TGTGCCAGCAGCTCCCGAACTAGCGGGGGACGGTACGAGCAGTACTTC.

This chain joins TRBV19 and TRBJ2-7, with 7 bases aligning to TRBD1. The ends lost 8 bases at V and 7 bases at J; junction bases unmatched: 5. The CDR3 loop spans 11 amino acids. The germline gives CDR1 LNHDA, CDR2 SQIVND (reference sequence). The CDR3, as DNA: TGTGCCAGTGGGACAGCCAGTGAGCAGTACTTC. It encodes CASGTASEQYF.

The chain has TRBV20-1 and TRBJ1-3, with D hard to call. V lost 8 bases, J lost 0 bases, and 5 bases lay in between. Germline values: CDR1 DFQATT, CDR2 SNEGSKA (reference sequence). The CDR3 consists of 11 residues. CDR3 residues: CSRDSGNTIYF. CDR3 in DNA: TGCAGTAGGGACTCTGGAAACACCATATATTTT.

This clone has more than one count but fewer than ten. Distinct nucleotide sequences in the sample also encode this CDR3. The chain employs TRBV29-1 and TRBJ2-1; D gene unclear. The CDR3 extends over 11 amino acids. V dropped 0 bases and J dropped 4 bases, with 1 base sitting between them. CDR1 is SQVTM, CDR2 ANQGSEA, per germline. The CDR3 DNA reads TGCAGCGTTGAAGATTACAATGAGCAGTTCTTC. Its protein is CSVEDYNEQFF.

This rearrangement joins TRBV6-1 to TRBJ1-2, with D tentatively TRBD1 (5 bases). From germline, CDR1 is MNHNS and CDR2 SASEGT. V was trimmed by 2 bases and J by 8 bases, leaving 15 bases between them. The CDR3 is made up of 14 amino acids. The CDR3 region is CASSEFEAGRGYTF. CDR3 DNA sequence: TGTGCCAGCAGTGAATTTGAGGCAGGGAGAGGCTACACCTTC.

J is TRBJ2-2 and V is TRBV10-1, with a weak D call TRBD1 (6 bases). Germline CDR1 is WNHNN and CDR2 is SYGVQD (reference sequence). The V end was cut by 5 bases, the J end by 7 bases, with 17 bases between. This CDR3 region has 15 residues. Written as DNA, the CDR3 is TGCGCCAGCAGTCCCGGGGCAGGGGCGAGCGGGGAGCTGTTTTTT. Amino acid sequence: CASSPGAGASGELFF.

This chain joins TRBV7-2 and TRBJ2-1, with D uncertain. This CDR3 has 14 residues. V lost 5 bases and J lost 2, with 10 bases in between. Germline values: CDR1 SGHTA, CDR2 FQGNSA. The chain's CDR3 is CASSPQQTYNEQFF. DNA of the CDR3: TGTGCCAGCAGCCCCCAGCAAACCTACAATGAGCAGTTCTTC.

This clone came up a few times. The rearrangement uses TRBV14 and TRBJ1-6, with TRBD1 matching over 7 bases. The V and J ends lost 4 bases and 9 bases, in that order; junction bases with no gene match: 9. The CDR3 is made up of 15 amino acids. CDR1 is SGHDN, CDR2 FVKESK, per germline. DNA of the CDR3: TGTGCCAGCAGCCCCTCCGGGACAGCTGGTTCACCCCTCCACTTT. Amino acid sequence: CASSPSGTAGSPLHF.

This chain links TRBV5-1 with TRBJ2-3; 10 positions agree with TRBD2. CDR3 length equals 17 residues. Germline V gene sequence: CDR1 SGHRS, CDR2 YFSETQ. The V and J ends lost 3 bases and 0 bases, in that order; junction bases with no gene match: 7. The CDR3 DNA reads TGCGCCAGCAGCTCCCTCAGCGGGGGGGTCAGCACAGATACGCAGTATTTT. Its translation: CASSSLSGGVSTDTQYF.

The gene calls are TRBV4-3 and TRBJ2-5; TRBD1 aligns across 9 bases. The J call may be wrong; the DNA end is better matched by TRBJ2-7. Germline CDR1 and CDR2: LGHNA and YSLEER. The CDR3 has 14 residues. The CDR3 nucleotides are TGCGCCAGCAGCCAAGGACAGGGGGCCTACGAGCAGTACTTC. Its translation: CASSQGQGAYEQYF.

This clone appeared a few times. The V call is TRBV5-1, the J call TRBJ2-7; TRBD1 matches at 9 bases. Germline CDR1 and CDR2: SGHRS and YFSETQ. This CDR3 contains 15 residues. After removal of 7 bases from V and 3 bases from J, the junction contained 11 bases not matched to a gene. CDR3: CASARDGQGRYEQYF. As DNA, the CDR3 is TGCGCCAGCGCAAGAGATGGACAGGGGCGCTACGAGCAGTACTTC.

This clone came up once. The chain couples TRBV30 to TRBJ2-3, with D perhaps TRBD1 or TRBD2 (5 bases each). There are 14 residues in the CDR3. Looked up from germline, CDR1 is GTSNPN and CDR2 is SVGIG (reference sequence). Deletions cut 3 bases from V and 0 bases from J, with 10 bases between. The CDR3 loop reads CAWRGPSSTDTQYF. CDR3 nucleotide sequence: TGTGCCTGGAGGGGACCGTCTAGCACAGATACGCAGTATTTT. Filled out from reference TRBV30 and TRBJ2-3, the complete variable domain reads SQTIHQWPATLVQPVGSPLSLECTVEGTSNPNLYWYRQAAGRGLQLLFYSVGIGQISSEVPQNLSASRPQDRQFILSSKKLLLSDSGFYLCAWRGPSSTDTQYFGPGTRLTVL.

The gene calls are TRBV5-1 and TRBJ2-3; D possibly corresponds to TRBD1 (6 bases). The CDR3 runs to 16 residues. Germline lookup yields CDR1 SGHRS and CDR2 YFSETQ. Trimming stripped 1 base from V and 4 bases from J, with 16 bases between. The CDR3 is CASSLLGGLGADTQYF. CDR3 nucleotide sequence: TGCGCCAGCAGCTTGTTAGGGGGTCTTGGGGCAGATACGCAGTATTTT. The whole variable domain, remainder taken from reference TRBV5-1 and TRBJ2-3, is KAGVTQTPRYLIKTRGQQVTLSCSPISGHRSVSWYQQTPGQGLQFLFEYFSETQRNKGNFPGRFSGRQFSNSRSEMNVSTLELGDSALYLCASSLLGGLGADTQYFGPGTRLTVL.

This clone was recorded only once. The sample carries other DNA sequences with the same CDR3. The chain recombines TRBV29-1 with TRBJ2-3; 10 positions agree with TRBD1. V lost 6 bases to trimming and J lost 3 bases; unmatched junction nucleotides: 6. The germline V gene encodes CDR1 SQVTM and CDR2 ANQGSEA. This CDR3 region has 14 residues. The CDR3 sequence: CSVERTGGTDTQYF. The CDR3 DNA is TGCAGCGTGGAAAGGACAGGGGGAACAGATACGCAGTATTTT.

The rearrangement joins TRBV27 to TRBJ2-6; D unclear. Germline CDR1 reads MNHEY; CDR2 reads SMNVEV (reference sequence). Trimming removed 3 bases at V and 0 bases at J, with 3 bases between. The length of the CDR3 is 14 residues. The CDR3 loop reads CASSLSSGANVLTF. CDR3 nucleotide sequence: TGTGCCAGCAGTTTGAGCTCTGGGGCCAACGTCCTGACTTTC.

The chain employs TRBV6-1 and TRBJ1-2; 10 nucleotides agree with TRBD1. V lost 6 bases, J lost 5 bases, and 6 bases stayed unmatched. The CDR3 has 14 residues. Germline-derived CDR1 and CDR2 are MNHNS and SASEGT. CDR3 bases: TGTGCCAGCAGAGGACAGGGGGGCGTATATGGCTACACCTTC. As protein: CASRGQGGVYGYTF.

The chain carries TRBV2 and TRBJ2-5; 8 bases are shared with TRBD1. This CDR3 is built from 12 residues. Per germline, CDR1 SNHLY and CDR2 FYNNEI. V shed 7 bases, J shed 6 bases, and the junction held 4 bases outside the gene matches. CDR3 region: CASNRQGKTQYF. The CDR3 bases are TGTGCCAGCAACCGACAGGGGAAGACCCAGTACTTC.

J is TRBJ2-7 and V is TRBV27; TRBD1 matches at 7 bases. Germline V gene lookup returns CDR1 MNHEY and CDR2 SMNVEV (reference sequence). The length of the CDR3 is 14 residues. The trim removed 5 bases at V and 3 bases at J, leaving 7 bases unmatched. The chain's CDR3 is CASSSTDRYYEQYF. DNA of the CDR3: TGTGCCAGCAGTAGCACGGACAGGTACTACGAGCAGTACTTC.

The CDR3 DNA reads as TGCGCCAGCAGACTGGACAGGGGTAATTCACCCCTCCACTTT. Its translation is CASRLDRGNSPLHF. V gene TRBV5-1 combines with J gene TRBJ1-6; 9 bases match TRBD1. The germline gives CDR1 SGHRS, CDR2 YFSETQ. CDR3 size: 14 residues. The V segment lost 5 bases and the J segment 6 bases; nucleotides outside the gene matches: 3.

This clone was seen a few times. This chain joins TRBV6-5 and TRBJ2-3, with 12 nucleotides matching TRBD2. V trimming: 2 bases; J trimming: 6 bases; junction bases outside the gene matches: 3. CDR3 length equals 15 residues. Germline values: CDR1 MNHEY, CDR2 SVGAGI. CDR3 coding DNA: TGTGCCAGCAGTTACGGGACTAGCGGGCCCGATACGCAGTATTTT. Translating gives CASSYGTSGPDTQYF.

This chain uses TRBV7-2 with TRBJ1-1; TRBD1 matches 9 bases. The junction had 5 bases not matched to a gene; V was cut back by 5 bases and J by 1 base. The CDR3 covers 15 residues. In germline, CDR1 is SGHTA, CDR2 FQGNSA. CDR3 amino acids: CASSTRTGENTEAFF. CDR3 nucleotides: TGTGCCAGCAGCACCAGGACAGGGGAGAACACTGAAGCTTTCTTT.

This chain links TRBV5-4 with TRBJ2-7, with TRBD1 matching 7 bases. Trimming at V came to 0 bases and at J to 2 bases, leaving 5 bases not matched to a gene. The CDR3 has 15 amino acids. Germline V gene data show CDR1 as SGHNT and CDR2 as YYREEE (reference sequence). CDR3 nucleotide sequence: TGTGCCAGCAGCTTGGTGGGGGACAGAACCTACGAGCAGTACTTC. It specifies CASSLVGDRTYEQYF.